The present T cell receptor (beta chain) was sequenced within a study of CD8 T cells in Susac syndrome. RNA was extracted with the RNeasy kit, and a quantity of roughly 0.45 to 1 ug was reverse transcribed using random hexamers. The CDR3 of TCR beta was amplified by immunoSEQ multiplex PCR across 54 Vbeta and 13 Jbeta. TCRdb fed the immunoSEQ multiplex PCR reads into MiXCR, producing one record per CDR3 protein. Of roughly 89,000 distinct CDR3 sequences in the sample, approximately 96% were seen once. Trimming removed 0 bases from V and 3 bases from J, with 4 bases in between. The CDR3 runs to 13 residues. Looked up from germline, CDR1 is SGHRS and CDR2 is YFSETQ. Study observations and caveats: Within total CD8+ repertoires, roughly 17 Susac-specific public clones were found, and within CD8+ TEMRA repertoires, 4 to 6.

To note about this clonotype: Its target is not known.

The clonotype comes from a human donor with Susac syndrome. Specimen: CD8+ T cells from PBMCs. The V gene is TRBV5-1, the J gene TRBJ2-1; D is unclear. In DNA, the CDR3 is TGCGCCAGCAGCTTGGACCTCTACAATGAGCAGTTCTTC. Translation gives CASSLDLYNEQFF.